This T cell receptor (beta chain) was profiled in a study of T-cell memory formation after mild COVID-19 listed by TCRdb under 2021. With respect to the entire study: TCR sequence clusters from the two donors were found to be largely donor specific. Two young, previously healthy adult volunteers, one female and one male, were included in the cohort. In a couple of donors, T-cell clones that expanded and contracted after mild COVID-19 were tracked by sequencing TCRalpha and TCRbeta repertoires over time.

Results and caveats for the whole study, not just this receptor: Some responding clones were found in pre-infection memory, which suggests that pre-existing cross-reactive memory T cells took part in the SARS-CoV-2 response. Only two mild cases were covered in the study, and larger cohorts including severe cases with pre-infection samples were considered necessary. Clones contracting from day 15 to 85 had balanced CD4/CD8 phenotypes, while a second wave expanding from day 15 to 37 was biased towards CD4+. SARS-CoV-2 specificity was not confirmed for the second-wave clones peaking on day 37. Contracting CD4+ clones were found mainly in CM and EM memory subsets, while CD8+ clones were enriched in EMRA.

PBMCs were isolated by Ficoll-Paque density gradient centrifugation. The table lists this clonotype with a few counts. Its antigen target is currently unknown. Base-call qualities are not available, and no considerably larger clone is one nucleotide away. Data came from an Illumina NovaSeq 6000. TCRalpha and TCRbeta cDNA libraries were built by 5'RACE with constant-segment primers, adding sample barcodes and unique molecular identifiers. RNA was extracted from every sample with Trizol reagent. Library amplification was performed in two PCR steps, and a second sample barcode and Illumina TruSeq adapters were introduced in the second step. Sequencing of the libraries was done on an Illumina NovaSeq, producing 2 x 150 bp paired-end reads. Under the source paper's analysis protocol: Reads were demultiplexed and collapsed into UMI-guided consensus sequences with migec v1.2.7. Using mixcr v2.1.11, UMI consensuses were aligned to TRA and TRB V and J templates and then assembled into clonotypes. A clonotype was counted as expanded or contracted only when both edgeR and NoisET called the clonotype significant, with the noise models trained on biological replicates. edgeR calls used a false discovery rate-adjusted p below 0.01 and a log2 fold-change threshold of 1. PCA with hierarchical clustering of max-normalized trajectories of the 1000 most abundant clonotypes was used as exploratory dynamics analysis. Separately sequenced CD4+ and CD8+ repertoires were used to assign a CD4 or CD8 phenotype to each responding clone. The public reads were run again by TCRdb, first through fastp at Q25 and then through MiXCR, and only productive beta chains were kept. Merged by CDR3 protein, the rows form single entries marked with the most common genes and DNA. It is TCRdb's table, rather than the study itself, that gives the V and J calls and clone size. This sample is represented by roughly 350,000 distinct CDR3 sequences; roughly an eighth of them were singletons. Of the sample, 20% to 25% falls within the top ten clones.

CDR1 and CDR2 are drawn from the germline V gene (reference sequence): DFQATT, SNEGSKA. Taken from cysteine to phenylalanine, the CDR3 has 16 residues. CDR3 DNA is the only sequence kept; it has 48 bases, read in frame from the first base. V is cut back by 6 bases and J by 4 bases, with 10 bases in the junction unmatched. This chain is built from TRBV20-1 and TRBJ2-6; 9 bases in the junction line up with TRBD1. The source is a man between 18 and 35 years old who had mild COVID-19 (a few samples of this study predate the infection). The sample titles of this study are shuffled in the database, so cell type and time point are left out; the donor was told from shared clones. The specimen was PBMCs or a T cell subset sorted from them (not recorded which). This receptor has the CDR3 CSALGQGSSGANVLTF. The nucleotide sequence is TGCAGTGCCCTCGGACAGGGGAGCTCAGGGGCCAACGTCCTGACTTTC.